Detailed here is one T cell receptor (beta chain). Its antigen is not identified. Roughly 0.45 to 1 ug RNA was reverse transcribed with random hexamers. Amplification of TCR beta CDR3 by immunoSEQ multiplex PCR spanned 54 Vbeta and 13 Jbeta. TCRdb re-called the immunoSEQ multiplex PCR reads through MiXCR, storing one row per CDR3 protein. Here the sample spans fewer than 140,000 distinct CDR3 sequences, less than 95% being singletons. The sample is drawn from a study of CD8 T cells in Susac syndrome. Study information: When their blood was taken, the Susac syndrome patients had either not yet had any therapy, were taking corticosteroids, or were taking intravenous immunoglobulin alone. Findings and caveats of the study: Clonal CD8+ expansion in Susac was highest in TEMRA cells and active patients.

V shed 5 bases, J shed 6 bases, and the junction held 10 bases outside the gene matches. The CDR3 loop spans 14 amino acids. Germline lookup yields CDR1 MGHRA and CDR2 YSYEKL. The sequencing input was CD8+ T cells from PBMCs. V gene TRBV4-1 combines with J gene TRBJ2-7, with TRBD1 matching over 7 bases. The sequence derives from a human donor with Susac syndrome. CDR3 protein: CASSIRTGVLEQYF. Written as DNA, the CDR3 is TGCGCCAGCAGCATCCGTACAGGGGTTCTCGAGCAGTACTTC.